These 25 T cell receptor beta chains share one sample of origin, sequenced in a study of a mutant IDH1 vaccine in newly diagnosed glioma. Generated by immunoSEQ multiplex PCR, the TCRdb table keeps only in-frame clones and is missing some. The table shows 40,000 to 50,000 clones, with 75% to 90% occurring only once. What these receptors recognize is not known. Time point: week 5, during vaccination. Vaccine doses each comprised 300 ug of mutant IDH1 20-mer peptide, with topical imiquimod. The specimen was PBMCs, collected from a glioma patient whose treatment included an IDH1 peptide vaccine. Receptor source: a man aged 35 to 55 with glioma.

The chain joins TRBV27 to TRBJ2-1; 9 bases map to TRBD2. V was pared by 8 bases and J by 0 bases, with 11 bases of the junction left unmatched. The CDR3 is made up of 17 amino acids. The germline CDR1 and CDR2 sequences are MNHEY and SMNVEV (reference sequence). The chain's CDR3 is CASRNLLAGYSYNEQFF. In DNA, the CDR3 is TGTGCCAGCCGAAATCTACTAGCGGGCTACTCCTACAATGAGCAGTTCTTC.

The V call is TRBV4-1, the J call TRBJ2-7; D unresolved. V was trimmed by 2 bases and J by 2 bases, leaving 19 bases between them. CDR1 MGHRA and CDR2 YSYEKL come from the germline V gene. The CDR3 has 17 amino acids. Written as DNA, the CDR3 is TGCGCCAGCAGCCAAACTTTAGGGATAGAGCTGACCTACGAGCAGTACTTC. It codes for CASSQTLGIELTYEQYF.

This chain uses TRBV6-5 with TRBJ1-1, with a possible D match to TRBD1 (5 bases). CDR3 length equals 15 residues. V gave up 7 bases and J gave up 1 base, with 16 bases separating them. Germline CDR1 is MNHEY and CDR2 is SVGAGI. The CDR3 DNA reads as TGTGCCAGCACTCGGGAAGGGGTTTGGAACACTGAAGCTTTCTTT. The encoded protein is CASTREGVWNTEAFF.

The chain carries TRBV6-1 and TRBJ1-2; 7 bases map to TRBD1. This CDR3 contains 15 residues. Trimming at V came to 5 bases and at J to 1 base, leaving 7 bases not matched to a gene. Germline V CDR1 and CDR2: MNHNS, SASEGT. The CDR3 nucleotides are TGTGCCAGCAGTTTCCTCAGGGGGAGTAACTATGGCTACACCTTC. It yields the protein CASSFLRGSNYGYTF.

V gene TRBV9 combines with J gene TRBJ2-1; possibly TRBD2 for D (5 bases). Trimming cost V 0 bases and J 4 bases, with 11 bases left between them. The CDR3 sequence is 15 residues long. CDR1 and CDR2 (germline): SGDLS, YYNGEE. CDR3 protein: CASSVGGSEYNEQFF. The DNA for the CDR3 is TGTGCCAGCAGCGTAGGTGGGAGCGAGTACAATGAGCAGTTCTTC.

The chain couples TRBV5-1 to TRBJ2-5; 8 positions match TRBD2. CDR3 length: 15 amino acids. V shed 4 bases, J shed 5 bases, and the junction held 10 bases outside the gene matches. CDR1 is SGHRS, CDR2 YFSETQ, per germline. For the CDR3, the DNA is TGCGCCAGCAGCGTGACGGGACTAGTTGCCGAGACCCAGTACTTC. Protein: CASSVTGLVAETQYF.

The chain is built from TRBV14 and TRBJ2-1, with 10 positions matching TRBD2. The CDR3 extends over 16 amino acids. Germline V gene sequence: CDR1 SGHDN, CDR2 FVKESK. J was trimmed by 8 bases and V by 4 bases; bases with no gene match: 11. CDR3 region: CASSPRGRSGRHEQFF. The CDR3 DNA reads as TGTGCCAGCAGCCCCCGAGGGCGTAGCGGGAGGCATGAGCAGTTCTTC.

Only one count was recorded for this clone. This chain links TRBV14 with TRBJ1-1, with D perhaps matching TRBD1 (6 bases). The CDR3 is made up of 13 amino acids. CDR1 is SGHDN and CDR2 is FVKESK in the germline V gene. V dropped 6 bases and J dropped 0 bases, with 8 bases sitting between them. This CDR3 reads CASRQGMNTEAFF. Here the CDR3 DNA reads TGTGCCAGCAGACAGGGAATGAACACTGAAGCTTTCTTT.

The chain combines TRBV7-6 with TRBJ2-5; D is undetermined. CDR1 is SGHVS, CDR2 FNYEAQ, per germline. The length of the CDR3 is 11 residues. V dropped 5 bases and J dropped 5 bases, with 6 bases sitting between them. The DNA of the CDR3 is TGTGCCAGCAGCATTCTGGAGACCCAGTACTTC. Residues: CASSILETQYF.

In DNA form, the CDR3 reads TGTGCCAGCAGCCAAGACGTCGCCAGGAGTTACACAGATACGCAGTATTTT. Protein sequence: CASSQDVARSYTDTQYF. The chain uses TRBV4-2 and TRBJ2-3; D gene uncertain. From germline, CDR1 is LGHNA and CDR2 YNFKEQ. This CDR3 is built from 17 residues. V lost 0 bases to trimming and J lost 2 bases, with 15 bases between them.

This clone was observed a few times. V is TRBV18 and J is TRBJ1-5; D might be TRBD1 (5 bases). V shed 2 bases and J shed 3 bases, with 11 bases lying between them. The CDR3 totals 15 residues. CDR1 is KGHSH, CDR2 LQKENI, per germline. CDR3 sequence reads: CASSPEGTINQPQHF. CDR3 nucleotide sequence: TGTGCCAGCTCACCAGAAGGGACGATCAATCAGCCCCAGCATTTT. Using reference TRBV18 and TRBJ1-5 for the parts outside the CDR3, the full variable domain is NAGVMQNPRHLVRRRGQEARLRCSPMKGHSHVYWYRQLPEEGLKFMVYLQKENIIDESGMPKERFSAEFPKEGPSILRIQQVVRGDSAAYFCASSPEGTINQPQHFGDGTRLSIL.

The CDR3 sequence is CANRDRPNYGYTF. CDR3 nucleotide sequence: TGTGCCAACCGGGACAGACCTAACTATGGCTACACCTTC. The chain joins TRBV6-4 to TRBJ1-2; 7 positions match TRBD1. V lost 10 bases and J lost 0; bases outside the gene matches: 5. The CDR3 contains 13 residues. Germline CDR1 MRHNA, CDR2 SNTAGT.

The chain's CDR3 is CASSLGGTIAYEQYF. The CDR3 DNA reads as TGTGCCAGCAGCTTAGGCGGGACAATAGCCTACGAGCAGTACTTC. The chain links TRBV7-6 to TRBJ2-7; tentatively, D is TRBD1 or TRBD2 (6 bases each). The ends were cut back, 1 base at V and 2 bases at J, with 12 bases in the middle. The CDR3 loop spans 15 amino acids. Germline-derived CDR1 and CDR2 are SGHVS and FNYEAQ.

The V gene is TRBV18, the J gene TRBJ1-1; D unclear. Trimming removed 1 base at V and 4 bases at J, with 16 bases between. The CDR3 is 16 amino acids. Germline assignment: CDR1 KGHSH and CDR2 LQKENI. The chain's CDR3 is CASSPRMDQRGTEAFF. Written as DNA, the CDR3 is TGTGCCAGCTCACCACGCATGGACCAGCGGGGCACTGAAGCTTTCTTT.

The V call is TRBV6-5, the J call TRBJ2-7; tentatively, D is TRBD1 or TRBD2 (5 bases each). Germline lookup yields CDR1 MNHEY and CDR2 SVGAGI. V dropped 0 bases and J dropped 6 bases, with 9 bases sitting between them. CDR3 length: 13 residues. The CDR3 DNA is TGTGCCAGCAGTTACTCGACCGGGACCGAGCAGTACTTC. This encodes CASSYSTGTEQYF.

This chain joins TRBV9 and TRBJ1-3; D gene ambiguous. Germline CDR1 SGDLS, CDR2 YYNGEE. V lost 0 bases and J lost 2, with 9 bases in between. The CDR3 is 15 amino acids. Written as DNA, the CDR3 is TGTGCCAGCAGCGTAGAGGCTTATCCTGGAAACACCATATATTTT. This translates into CASSVEAYPGNTIYF.

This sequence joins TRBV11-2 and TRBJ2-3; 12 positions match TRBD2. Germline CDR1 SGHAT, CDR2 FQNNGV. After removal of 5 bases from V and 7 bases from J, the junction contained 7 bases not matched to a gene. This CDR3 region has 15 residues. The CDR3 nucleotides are TGTGCCAGCAGCGCAGGACTAGCGGGATCGAATACGCAGTATTTT. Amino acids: CASSAGLAGSNTQYF.

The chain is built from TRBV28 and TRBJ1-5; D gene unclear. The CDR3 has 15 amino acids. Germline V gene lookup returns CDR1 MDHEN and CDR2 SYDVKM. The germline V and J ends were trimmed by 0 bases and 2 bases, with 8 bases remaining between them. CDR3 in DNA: TGTGCCAGCAGTTTATGGGGGTCAGGCAATCAGCCCCAGCATTTT. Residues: CASSLWGSGNQPQHF.

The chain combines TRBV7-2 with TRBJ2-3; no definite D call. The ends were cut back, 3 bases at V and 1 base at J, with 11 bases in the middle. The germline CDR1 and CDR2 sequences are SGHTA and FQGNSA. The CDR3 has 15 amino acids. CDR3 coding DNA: TGTGCCAGCAGCTTGCTTCAGTCCCGCACAGATACGCAGTATTTT. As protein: CASSLLQSRTDTQYF.

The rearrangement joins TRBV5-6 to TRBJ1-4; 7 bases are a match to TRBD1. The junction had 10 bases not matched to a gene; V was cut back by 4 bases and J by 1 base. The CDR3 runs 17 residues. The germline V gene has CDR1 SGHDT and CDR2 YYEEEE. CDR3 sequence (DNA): TGTGCCAGCAGCACCGCACAGGGGATCTTAACTAATGAAAAACTGTTTTTT. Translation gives CASSTAQGILTNEKLFF. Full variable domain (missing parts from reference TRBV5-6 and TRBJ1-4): DAGVTQSPTHLIKTRGQQVTLRCSPKSGHDTVSWYQQALGQGPQFIFQYYEEEERQRGNFPDRFSGHQFPNYSSELNVNALLLGDSALYLCASSTAQGILTNEKLFFGSGTQLSVL.

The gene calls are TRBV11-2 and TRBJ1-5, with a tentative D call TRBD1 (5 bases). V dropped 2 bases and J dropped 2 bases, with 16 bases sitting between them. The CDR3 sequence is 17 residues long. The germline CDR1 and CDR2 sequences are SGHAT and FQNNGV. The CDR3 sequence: CASSLRAGTSGNQPQHF. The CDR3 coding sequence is TGTGCCAGCAGCTTACGAGCGGGGACTTCTGGCAATCAGCCCCAGCATTTT.

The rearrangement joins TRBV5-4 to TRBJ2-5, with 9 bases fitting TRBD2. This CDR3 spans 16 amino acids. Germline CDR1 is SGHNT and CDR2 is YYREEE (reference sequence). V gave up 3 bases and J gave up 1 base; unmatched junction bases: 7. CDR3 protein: CASSSLTSGLQETQYF. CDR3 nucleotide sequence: TGTGCCAGCAGCTCCCTGACTAGCGGCCTCCAAGAGACCCAGTACTTC.

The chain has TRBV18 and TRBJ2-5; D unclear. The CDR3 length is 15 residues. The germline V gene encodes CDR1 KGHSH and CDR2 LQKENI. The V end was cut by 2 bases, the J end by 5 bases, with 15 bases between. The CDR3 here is CASSPGFPAWETQYF. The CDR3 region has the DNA TGTGCCAGCTCACCAGGGTTCCCAGCTTGGGAGACCCAGTACTTC.

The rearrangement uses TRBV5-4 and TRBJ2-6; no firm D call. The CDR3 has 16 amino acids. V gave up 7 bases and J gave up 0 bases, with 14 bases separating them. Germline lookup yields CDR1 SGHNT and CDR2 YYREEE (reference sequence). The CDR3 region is CASEKAPASGANVLTF. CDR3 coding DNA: TGTGCCAGCGAAAAAGCACCCGCCTCTGGGGCCAACGTCCTGACTTTC.

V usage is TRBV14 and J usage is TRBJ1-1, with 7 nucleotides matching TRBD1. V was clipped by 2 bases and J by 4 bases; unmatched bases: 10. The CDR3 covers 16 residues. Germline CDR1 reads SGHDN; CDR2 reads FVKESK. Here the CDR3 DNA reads TGTGCCAGCAGCCAAAGGCCAGGGGGAAAGGGCACTGAAGCTTTCTTT. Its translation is CASSQRPGGKGTEAFF.